The 30 T cell receptor beta chains below were found in one sample sequenced in a study of blood T cell repertoires in COVID-19. Data came from immunoSEQ multiplex PCR; TCRdb stores just in-frame clones and leaves some out. The sample lists more than 70,000 clones, about 85% occurring once. Sequenced material: peripheral blood. These receptors were collected from a human donor in a cohort sampled during active COVID-19.

The chain carries TRBV10-1 and TRBJ1-2, with no clear D. Germline CDR1 and CDR2: WNHNN and SYGVQD (reference sequence). This CDR3 spans 13 amino acids. Trimming pared 2 bases from V and 0 bases from J, leaving 4 bases between. CDR3 bases: TGCGCCAGCAGTGAGGCAGCTAACTATGGCTACACCTTC. It codes for CASSEAANYGYTF.

The rearrangement joins TRBV28 to TRBJ1-4, with 7 bases identical to TRBD1. CDR1 MDHEN and CDR2 SYDVKM come from the germline V gene. The CDR3 extends over 16 amino acids. The trim removed 2 bases at V and 7 bases at J, leaving 10 bases unmatched. This CDR3 reads CASSLTLDRLSEKLFF. CDR3 DNA: TGTGCCAGCAGTTTAACCCTGGACAGGCTGTCTGAAAAACTGTTTTTT. Complete variable domain (other parts from reference TRBV28 and TRBJ1-4): DVKVTQSSRYLVKRTGEKVFLECVQDMDHENMFWYRQDPGLGLRLIYFSYDVKMKEKGDIPEGYSVSREKKERFSLILESASTNQTSMYLCASSLTLDRLSEKLFFGSGTQLSVL.

V is TRBV7-9 and J is TRBJ2-3; a weak D match, TRBD2 (5 bases). The CDR3 is made up of 17 amino acids. CDR1 SEHNR and CDR2 FQNEAQ come from the germline V gene (reference sequence). V was shortened by 6 bases and J by 0 bases, with 19 bases between the two germline ends. The CDR3 DNA reads as TGTGCCAGCAGGTCCCGAGGGCGGGCGGGCAGCACAGATACGCAGTATTTT. This gives the protein CASRSRGRAGSTDTQYF.

This clone was seen more than once but under ten times. This rearrangement joins TRBV27 to TRBJ2-1, with D possibly matching TRBD1 (6 bases). The ends were cut back, 2 bases at V and 4 bases at J, with 12 bases in the middle. The CDR3 length is 15 residues. Germline loops: CDR1 MNHEY, CDR2 SMNVEV (reference sequence). DNA of the CDR3: TGTGCCAGCAGTTTAGCTGGGGGCCCGTACAATGAGCAGTTCTTC. Amino acid sequence: CASSLAGGPYNEQFF.

The chain has TRBV7-9 and TRBJ1-3; D call uncertain. Germline loops: CDR1 SEHNR, CDR2 FQNEAQ (reference sequence). This CDR3 comprises 14 residues. V was clipped by 5 bases and J by 1 base, with 9 bases between them. The CDR3 bases are TGTGCCAGCAGCCTTGAGGGATCTGGAAACACCATATATTTT. Translating gives CASSLEGSGNTIYF.

The chain employs TRBV11-3 and TRBJ2-1; the match to TRBD2 covers 10 bases. Germline assignment: CDR1 SGHNT and CDR2 YENEEA. After removal of 1 base from V and 8 bases from J, the junction contained 8 bases not matched to a gene. CDR3 length: 16 residues. The chain's CDR3 is CASSLGSSGSEDEQFF. As DNA, the CDR3 is TGTGCCAGCAGCTTAGGCTCTAGCGGGAGTGAGGATGAGCAGTTCTTC. Full variable domain (rest looked up from reference TRBV11-3 and TRBJ2-1): EAGVVQSPRYKIIEKKQPVAFWCNPISGHNTLYWYLQNLGQGPELLIRYENEEAVDDSQLPKDRFSAERLKGVDSTLKIQPAELGDSAVYLCASSLGSSGSEDEQFFGPGTRLTVL.

This clone appeared once. The chain couples TRBV19 to TRBJ2-2; tentatively, D is TRBD1 (5 bases). This CDR3 contains 17 residues. Germline CDR1 is LNHDA and CDR2 is SQIVND (reference sequence). V was cut by 3 bases and J by 6 bases, with 20 bases left in between. The CDR3 spells CASSMKGTGGMAGELFF. Written as DNA, the CDR3 is TGTGCCAGTAGTATGAAGGGTACAGGCGGAATGGCCGGGGAGCTGTTTTTT. Supplemented by reference TRBV19 and TRBJ2-2, the full variable domain reads DGGITQSPKYLFRKEGQNVTLSCEQNLNHDAMYWYRQDPGQGLRLIYYSQIVNDFQKGDIAEGYSVSREKKESFPLTVTSAQKNPTAFYLCASSMKGTGGMAGELFFGEGSRLTVL.

The chain uses TRBV18 and TRBJ2-7; a possible D gene is TRBD2 (5 bases). Looked up from germline, CDR1 is KGHSH and CDR2 is LQKENI. Deletions cut 2 bases from V and 3 bases from J, with 11 bases between. The CDR3 is made up of 14 amino acids. In nucleotides, the CDR3 is TGTGCCAGCTCACCAATGAGCGGCTACTACGAGCAGTACTTC. Translating gives CASSPMSGYYEQYF.

This clone is a singleton in its sample. V and J are TRBV7-9 and TRBJ1-5; D might be TRBD1 (6 bases). Trimming removed 5 bases at V and 5 bases at J, with 19 bases between. Germline values: CDR1 SEHNR, CDR2 FQNEAQ (reference sequence). The CDR3 contains 16 residues. The CDR3 reads CASSPNSGTQHQPQHF. CDR3 sequence (DNA): TGTGCCAGCAGCCCGAACTCCGGGACACAACATCAGCCCCAGCATTTT.

This sequence joins TRBV2 and TRBJ2-6; D is perhaps TRBD2 (5 bases). The V gene's germline CDR1 is SNHLY and CDR2 FYNNEI. V dropped 3 bases and J dropped 0 bases, with 9 bases sitting between them. This CDR3 is 16 amino acids long. In DNA form, the CDR3 reads TGTGCCAGCAGTGATGTCGGGGTCTCTGGGGCCAACGTCCTGACTTTC. Translating it yields CASSDVGVSGANVLTF.

This chain uses TRBV11-3 with TRBJ2-5; 8 bases agree with TRBD1. CDR1 and CDR2 from the germline V gene are SGHNT and YENEEA. The CDR3 consists of 15 residues. Unmatched junction bases numbered 2, after V lost 2 bases and J lost 0 bases. The CDR3 loop is CASSLRQGNQETQYF. In DNA form, the CDR3 reads TGTGCCAGCAGCTTAAGACAGGGGAACCAAGAGACCCAGTACTTC.

The chain carries TRBV11-2 and TRBJ2-5, with D possibly being TRBD2 (6 bases). Trimming pared 4 bases from V and 5 bases from J, leaving 17 bases between. The CDR3 length is 15 residues. Germline V CDR1 and CDR2: SGHAT, FQNNGV. CDR3: CASSSRNQEGETQYF. The CDR3 DNA reads TGTGCCAGCAGCTCCCGGAACCAGGAGGGGGAGACCCAGTACTTC.

This clone was observed a handful of times. V and J are TRBV11-3 and TRBJ2-6; maybe TRBD1 (5 bases). This CDR3 comprises 16 residues. V lost 3 bases and J lost 2, with 11 bases in between. Germline-derived CDR1 and CDR2 are SGHNT and YENEEA. For the CDR3, the DNA is TGTGCCAGCAGCTTTGGGGCTGTAACTGGGGCCAACGTCCTGACTTTC. As protein: CASSFGAVTGANVLTF.

The V call is TRBV28, the J call TRBJ2-7; D possibly corresponds to TRBD1 (6 bases). The CDR3 is made up of 16 amino acids. V was clipped by 4 bases and J by 1 base, with 17 bases between them. Germline CDR1 MDHEN, CDR2 SYDVKM. CDR3 region: CASSSLRGSPSYEQYF. In nucleotides, the CDR3 is TGTGCCAGCAGTTCGTTAAGGGGGTCGCCTTCCTACGAGCAGTACTTC.

V gene TRBV19 combines with J gene TRBJ2-1; TRBD2 aligns across 7 bases. CDR1 is LNHDA, CDR2 SQIVND, per germline (reference sequence). CDR3 length: 18 residues. V was pared by 2 bases and J by 8 bases, with 18 bases of the junction left unmatched. The DNA of the CDR3 is TGTGCCAGTAGTATATCCCACCCTCTGGCGGGAGCTGTCTATGAGCAGTTCTTC. This encodes CASSISHPLAGAVYEQFF.

V and J are TRBV19 and TRBJ2-3, with 10 positions matching TRBD2. This CDR3 is built from 16 residues. The germline V gene has CDR1 LNHDA and CDR2 SQIVND (reference sequence). With V trimmed by 4 bases and J by 4 bases, 8 bases remained unmatched. The CDR3 DNA reads TGTGCCAGTAGTACCGCTAGCGGGAGTAATGCAGATACGCAGTATTTT. Protein product: CASSTASGSNADTQYF. Filled out from reference TRBV19 and TRBJ2-3, the complete variable domain reads DGGITQSPKYLFRKEGQNVTLSCEQNLNHDAMYWYRQDPGQGLRLIYYSQIVNDFQKGDIAEGYSVSREKKESFPLTVTSAQKNPTAFYLCASSTASGSNADTQYFGPGTRLTVL.

This clone occurred a few times. This chain uses TRBV2 with TRBJ1-4; D ambiguous. Per the germline V gene, CDR1 is SNHLY and CDR2 is FYNNEI. This CDR3 contains 15 residues. Trimming pared 2 bases from V and 0 bases from J, leaving 7 bases between. CDR3 nucleotide sequence: TGTGCCAGCAGTGAATATGTTGCAACTAATGAAAAACTGTTTTTT. It is translated as CASSEYVATNEKLFF.

The chain carries TRBV3-1 (or the pseudogene TRBV3-2) and TRBJ2-7; no definite D call. V was cut by 5 bases and J by 2 bases, with 7 bases left in between. In germline, CDR1 is LGHDT, CDR2 YNNKEL (reference sequence). The CDR3 totals 12 residues. CDR3 amino acids: CASSGRTYEQYF. The CDR3 region has the DNA TGTGCCAGCAGCGGCAGAACCTACGAGCAGTACTTC.

The chain employs TRBV28 and TRBJ2-1; 10 bases align to TRBD2. The germline gives CDR1 MDHEN, CDR2 SYDVKM. J gave up 9 bases and V 3 bases, and 11 bases lay outside the gene matches. The CDR3 totals 16 residues. The CDR3 DNA reads as TGTGCCAGCAGTTTGGCGACTAGCGGGTCTATGGGTGAGCAGTTCTTC. Translating gives CASSLATSGSMGEQFF.

This chain joins TRBV28 and TRBJ2-3; 8 nucleotides agree with TRBD2. Germline values: CDR1 MDHEN, CDR2 SYDVKM. CDR3 size: 16 residues. The V gene end was trimmed by 6 bases and the J gene end by 2 bases; junction bases not matched to a gene: 10. The CDR3 loop reads CASSGREGLYTDTQYF. CDR3 bases: TGTGCCAGCAGCGGCCGGGAGGGCCTCTACACAGATACGCAGTATTTT. Using reference TRBV28 and TRBJ2-3 for the parts outside the CDR3, the full variable domain is DVKVTQSSRYLVKRTGEKVFLECVQDMDHENMFWYRQDPGLGLRLIYFSYDVKMKEKGDIPEGYSVSREKKERFSLILESASTNQTSMYLCASSGREGLYTDTQYFGPGTRLTVL.

Many counts were recorded for this clone. The chain employs TRBV9 and TRBJ2-1, with 9 bases that match TRBD2. The junction had 6 bases not matched to a gene; V was cut back by 0 bases and J by 2 bases. This CDR3 spans 17 amino acids. Looked up from germline, CDR1 is SGDLS and CDR2 is YYNGEE. Written as DNA, the CDR3 is TGTGCCAGCAGCGTAGTTTGGCGGGAGGGCCCCTACAATGAGCAGTTCTTC. Encoded protein: CASSVVWREGPYNEQFF.

The chain links TRBV6-2 or TRBV6-3 to TRBJ2-2; D not certain. The CDR3 has 14 amino acids. V was cut by 5 bases and J by 6 bases, with 13 bases left in between. Germline CDR1 MNHEY, CDR2 SVGEGT. CDR3 sequence (DNA): TGTGCCAGCAGTCCGACCCCCGGGTCCGGGGAGCTGTTTTTT. Translated, it gives CASSPTPGSGELFF.

The V and J genes are TRBV5-1 and TRBJ2-7; 7 bases match TRBD1. CDR3 length equals 12 residues. Germline V gives CDR1 SGHRS, CDR2 YFSETQ. V was pared by 5 bases and J by 3 bases, with 2 bases of the junction left unmatched. DNA of the CDR3: TGCGCCAGCAGTCGGGACAGCTACGAGCAGTACTTC. Protein product: CASSRDSYEQYF. Together with reference TRBV5-1 and TRBJ2-7, the CDR3 gives the full variable domain: KAGVTQTPRYLIKTRGQQVTLSCSPISGHRSVSWYQQTPGQGLQFLFEYFSETQRNKGNFPGRFSGRQFSNSRSEMNVSTLELGDSALYLCASSRDSYEQYFGPGTRLTVT.

This chain joins TRBV7-9 and TRBJ1-1, with D possibly TRBD1 on 5 matching bases. V was trimmed by 2 bases and J by 0 bases, leaving 10 bases between them. The germline gives CDR1 SEHNR, CDR2 FQNEAQ (reference sequence). The CDR3 loop spans 15 amino acids. CDR3 loop: CASSLNTGLNTEAFF. The CDR3 DNA follows: TGTGCCAGCAGCTTAAACACAGGACTGAACACTGAAGCTTTCTTT.

This clone was detected only once. The chain is built from TRBV18 and TRBJ2-5; 9 bases are shared with TRBD2. Per germline, CDR1 KGHSH and CDR2 LQKENI. Trimming at V came to 5 bases and at J to 2 bases, leaving 9 bases not matched to a gene. CDR3 length: 16 amino acids. The CDR3 protein is CASSSQREATQETQYF. DNA of the CDR3: TGTGCCAGCTCATCACAGCGGGAGGCAACGCAAGAGACCCAGTACTTC.

This chain joins TRBV6-5 and TRBJ2-3, with TRBD1 matching over 12 bases. This CDR3 spans 13 amino acids. The J segment lost 5 bases and the V segment lost 8 bases, leaving 2 bases of the junction unmatched. The germline gives CDR1 MNHEY, CDR2 SVGAGI. The chain's CDR3 is CASRDRGQDTQYF. In nucleotides, the CDR3 is TGTGCCAGCCGGGACAGGGGGCAAGATACGCAGTATTTT.

The genes are TRBV7-9 and TRBJ2-5; 8 bases are a match to TRBD1. The CDR3 is 13 residues long. After removal of 8 bases from V and 1 base from J, the junction contained 3 bases not matched to a gene. CDR1 is SEHNR, CDR2 FQNEAQ, per germline (reference sequence). Written as DNA, the CDR3 is TGTGCCAGCCGTACAGGGGGCCAAGAGACCCAGTACTTC. This sequence encodes CASRTGGQETQYF.

This chain connects TRBV6-5 to TRBJ2-3, with 12 bases aligning to TRBD2. V shed 6 bases and J 5 bases; nucleotides not matched to a gene: 6. The CDR3 loop spans 15 amino acids. Germline-derived CDR1 and CDR2 are MNHEY and SVGAGI. CDR3 in amino acids: CASRRTGLAGDTQYF. CDR3 DNA: TGTGCCAGCAGACGCACGGGACTAGCGGGAGATACGCAGTATTTT.

The chain links TRBV12-3 or TRBV12-4 to TRBJ2-7; no clear D gene. The ends were cut back, 8 bases at V and 9 bases at J, with 20 bases in the middle. This CDR3 is 13 amino acids long. The CDR3 region is CASQPQAGWVQYF. The CDR3 DNA sequence: TGTGCCAGCCAACCGCAGGCAGGCTGGGTGCAGTACTTC.

This sequence joins TRBV6-1 and TRBJ2-3, with 15 bases fitting TRBD2. Trimming cost V 2 bases and J 2 bases; bases outside gene matches: 14. The length of the CDR3 is 21 residues. The V gene's germline CDR1 is MNHNS and CDR2 SASEGT. The CDR3 bases are TGTGCCAGCAGTGAATGTTTGGGGGGACTAGCGGGAGGACTAATCACAGATACGCAGTATTTT. Its translation is CASSECLGGLAGGLITDTQYF.